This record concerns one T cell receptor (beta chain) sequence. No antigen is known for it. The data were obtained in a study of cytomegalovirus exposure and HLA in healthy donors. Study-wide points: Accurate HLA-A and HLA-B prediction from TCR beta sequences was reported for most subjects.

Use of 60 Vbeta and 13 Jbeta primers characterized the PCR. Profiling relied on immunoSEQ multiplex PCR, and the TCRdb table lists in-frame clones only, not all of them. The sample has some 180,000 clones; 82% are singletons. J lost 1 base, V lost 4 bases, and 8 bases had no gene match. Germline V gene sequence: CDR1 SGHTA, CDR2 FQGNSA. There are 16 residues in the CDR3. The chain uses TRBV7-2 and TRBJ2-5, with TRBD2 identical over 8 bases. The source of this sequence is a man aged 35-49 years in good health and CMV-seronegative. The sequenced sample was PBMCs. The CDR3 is CASSSVGRGVQETQYF. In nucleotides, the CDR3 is TGTGCCAGCAGCTCCGTAGGGCGGGGGGTCCAAGAGACCCAGTACTTC.